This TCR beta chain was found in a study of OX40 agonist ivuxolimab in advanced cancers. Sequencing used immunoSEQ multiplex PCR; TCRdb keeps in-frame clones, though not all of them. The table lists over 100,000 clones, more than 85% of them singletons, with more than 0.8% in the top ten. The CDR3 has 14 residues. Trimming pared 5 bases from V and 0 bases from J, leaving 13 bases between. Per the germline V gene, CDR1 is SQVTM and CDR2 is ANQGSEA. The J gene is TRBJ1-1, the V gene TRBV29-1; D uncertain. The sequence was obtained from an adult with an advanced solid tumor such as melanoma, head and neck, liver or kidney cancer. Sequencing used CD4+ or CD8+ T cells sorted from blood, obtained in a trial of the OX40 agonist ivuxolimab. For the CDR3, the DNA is TGCAGCGTTTGGCCTACCCTCATGAACACTGAAGCTTTCTTT. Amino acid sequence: CSVWPTLMNTEAFF.